The 30 T cell receptor beta chains reported below all come from one sample, sequenced in a study of blood T cell repertoires in COVID-19. Sequencing used immunoSEQ multiplex PCR; TCRdb keeps in-frame clones, though not all of them. The sample holds under 300,000 clones, 80% to 90% seen once. The material sequenced was peripheral blood. Source of these receptors: a woman aged 70 to 79 with acute or convalescent COVID-19.

This chain uses TRBV11-2 with TRBJ2-5, with TRBD2 as a possible D gene (6 bases). Germline CDR1 SGHAT, CDR2 FQNNGV. CDR3 length: 14 residues. Between the trimmed V and J ends, which lost 4 bases and 0 bases, there was a span of 9 bases. The CDR3 DNA is TGTGCCAGCAGCTGGGGACTCTACCAAGAGACCCAGTACTTC. Translated, it gives CASSWGLYQETQYF.

This sequence joins TRBV5-8 and TRBJ2-5, with a possible D match to TRBD1 (6 bases). CDR1 and CDR2 (germline): SGHTS, YDEGEE. The CDR3 length is 14 residues. V lost 4 bases and J lost 5, with 15 bases in between. Here the CDR3 reads CASSPFGQGETQYF. DNA of the CDR3: TGTGCCAGCAGCCCCTTTGGTCAGGGGGAGACCCAGTACTTC.

The rearrangement joins TRBV15 to TRBJ1-1; the D gene is possibly TRBD1 (6 bases). The CDR3 has 12 residues. Trimming removed 5 bases from V and 8 bases from J, with 12 bases in between. From germline, CDR1 is LNHNV and CDR2 YYDKDF (reference sequence). For the CDR3, the DNA is TGTGCCACCAGCGCAAACAGGGCCGAAGCTTTCTTT. Encoded protein: CATSANRAEAFF.

This clone came up once. The gene calls are TRBV7-2 and TRBJ1-4; unclear D gene. Germline V gene sequence: CDR1 SGHTA, CDR2 FQGNSA. The CDR3 is made up of 13 amino acids. Trimming left V 0 bases short and J 8 bases short, with 7 bases between. CDR3 nucleotides: TGTGCCAGCAGCTTAGCTCGTGCGGAAAAACTGTTTTTT. As protein: CASSLARAEKLFF. Full variable domain (missing parts from reference TRBV7-2 and TRBJ1-4): GAGVSQSPSNKVTEKGKDVELRCDPISGHTALYWYRQSLGQGLEFLIYFQGNSAPDKSGLPSDRFSAERTGGSVSTLTIQRTQQEDSAVYLCASSLARAEKLFFGSGTQLSVL.

The genes are TRBV6-5 and TRBJ2-2, with TRBD2 matching 12 bases. Germline V gene lookup returns CDR1 MNHEY and CDR2 SVGAGI. This CDR3 has 16 residues. V dropped 4 bases and J dropped 4; count of bases not matched to a gene: 4. CDR3 sequence reads: CASSSLAGGITGELFF. The DNA for the CDR3 is TGTGCCAGCAGTTCACTAGCGGGGGGAATCACCGGGGAGCTGTTTTTT.

V gene TRBV4-1 combines with J gene TRBJ2-7; no clear D gene. V was pared by 4 bases and J by 0 bases, with 13 bases between. The CDR3 loop spans 15 amino acids. Germline assignment: CDR1 MGHRA and CDR2 YSYEKL. The DNA for the CDR3 is TGCGCCAGCAGCCCCTTGTTCGGTAACTCCTACGAGCAGTACTTC. This sequence encodes CASSPLFGNSYEQYF.

This clone showed up many times. V gene TRBV2 combines with J gene TRBJ1-4; TRBD1 matches at 10 bases. V shed 8 bases, J shed 15 bases, and the junction held 9 bases outside the gene matches. Per germline, CDR1 SNHLY and CDR2 FYNNEI. This CDR3 has 12 amino acids. This chain's CDR3 is CASGPGQGSLFF. The CDR3 DNA follows: TGTGCCAGCGGGCCGGGACAGGGGAGTTTGTTTTTT.

This chain connects TRBV2 to TRBJ2-7; possible D gene TRBD1, 5 bases. Deletions cut 7 bases from V and 2 bases from J, with 18 bases between. The CDR3 is made up of 15 amino acids. The V gene's germline CDR1 is SNHLY and CDR2 FYNNEI. The DNA for the CDR3 is TGTGCCAGCAACCCTCCGACAGTTGGCACCTACGAGCAGTACTTC. Translated, it gives CASNPPTVGTYEQYF.

V is TRBV6-5 and J is TRBJ1-1; D call uncertain. V was clipped by 10 bases and J by 1 base, with 13 bases between them. The CDR3 length is 13 residues. Germline V lookup: CDR1 MNHEY, CDR2 SVGAGI. In DNA form, the CDR3 reads TGTGCCACCCTCGGGGAGCCGAACACTGAAGCTTTCTTT. Its translation is CATLGEPNTEAFF.

V gene TRBV7-3 combines with J gene TRBJ2-1; D uncertain. In germline, CDR1 is SGHTA, CDR2 FQGTGA. This CDR3 has 15 amino acids. V lost 2 bases and J lost 5, with 13 bases in between. CDR3 loop: CASSLSRAINNEQFF. DNA for the CDR3: TGTGCCAGCAGCTTATCCCGAGCAATAAACAATGAGCAGTTCTTC.

The CDR3 here is CASRGQGGDTQYF. CDR3 in DNA: TGTGCCAGCAGGGGACAGGGGGGAGATACGCAGTATTTT. The chain recombines TRBV9 with TRBJ2-3; 11 positions match TRBD1. The CDR3 is 13 amino acids. Losses at the gene ends were 5 bases for V and 5 bases for J; bases not matched to a gene: 1. The V gene's germline CDR1 is SGDLS and CDR2 YYNGEE.

The chain carries TRBV19 and TRBJ1-1; 8 nucleotides line up with TRBD1. CDR1 and CDR2 from the germline V gene are LNHDA and SQIVND (reference sequence). The CDR3 is 13 amino acids. The ends lost 5 bases at V and 11 bases at J; junction bases unmatched: 10. The DNA of the CDR3 is TGTGCCAGTAGTCTACAAGGGACAGGTCGGGCTTTCTTT. Translation: CASSLQGTGRAFF.

This chain joins TRBV5-1 and TRBJ2-1, with 8 bases that match TRBD2. The CDR3 consists of 16 residues. J lost 5 bases, V lost 0 bases, and 7 bases had no gene match. Per the germline V gene, CDR1 is SGHRS and CDR2 is YFSETQ. CDR3 region: CASSLAASGFHNEQFF. The CDR3 DNA sequence: TGCGCCAGCAGCTTGGCAGCTAGCGGGTTTCACAATGAGCAGTTCTTC.

The V call is TRBV6-5, the J call TRBJ2-1, with TRBD2 matching 11 bases. The J segment lost 6 bases and the V segment lost 10 bases, leaving 8 bases of the junction unmatched. The CDR3 runs to 14 residues. Germline V gene sequence: CDR1 MNHEY, CDR2 SVGAGI. The CDR3 DNA is TGTGCCACGTCCGGGACTAGCGGATTCAATGAGCAGTTCTTC. Its translation is CATSGTSGFNEQFF.

This chain's CDR3 is CASSIRGDNSPLHF. CDR3 bases: TGTGCCAGTAGTATCCGGGGAGATAATTCACCCCTCCACTTT. The V call is TRBV19, the J call TRBJ1-6; D call uncertain. Trimming cost V 3 bases and J 5 bases, with 8 bases left between them. This CDR3 contains 14 residues. Germline V gene lookup returns CDR1 LNHDA and CDR2 SQIVND (reference sequence).

V is TRBV2 and J is TRBJ2-7; D is possibly TRBD1 (6 bases). The CDR3 loop spans 15 amino acids. CDR1 is SNHLY and CDR2 is FYNNEI in the germline V gene. Trimming pared 5 bases from V and 0 bases from J, leaving 14 bases between. The CDR3 DNA sequence: TGTGCCAGCAGTTTACAGGGAACCTCCTCCTACGAGCAGTACTTC. The encoded protein is CASSLQGTSSYEQYF.

This clone was seen only once. V usage is TRBV3-1 (or the pseudogene TRBV3-2) and J usage is TRBJ2-3; perhaps TRBD1 as D (5 bases). CDR1 and CDR2 (germline): LGHDT, YNNKEL (reference sequence). CDR3 length: 13 residues. V lost 4 bases and J lost 2, with 7 bases in between. The CDR3, as DNA: TGTGCCAGCAGCCGGACATCCACAGATACGCAGTATTTT. Translated, it gives CASSRTSTDTQYF.

The chain carries TRBV7-8 and TRBJ2-2; 9 bases are a match to TRBD2. V dropped 1 base and J dropped 8; count of bases not matched to a gene: 17. This CDR3 is 19 amino acids long. The germline CDR1 and CDR2 sequences are SGHVS and FQNEAQ. This CDR3 is CASSLEYLAGQKAIGELFF. The CDR3 nucleotides read TGTGCCAGCAGCTTAGAGTATCTAGCGGGGCAGAAGGCCATTGGGGAGCTGTTTTTT.

V and J are TRBV4-1 and TRBJ2-3, with 14 bases matching TRBD2. V trimming: 4 bases; J trimming: 2 bases; junction bases outside the gene matches: 5. The CDR3 length is 17 residues. The germline V gene has CDR1 MGHRA and CDR2 YSYEKL. CDR3 bases: TGCGCCAGCAGCCGAGGACTAGCGGGGGGTTCCACAGATACGCAGTATTTT. Translation gives CASSRGLAGGSTDTQYF.

The chain recombines TRBV7-3 with TRBJ2-3, with 8 bases lining up with TRBD1. CDR3 length: 14 residues. Germline V gene data show CDR1 as SGHTA and CDR2 as FQGTGA. The V and J ends lost 5 bases and 2 bases, in that order; junction bases with no gene match: 3. CDR3 loop: CASSRDRNTDTQYF. Written as DNA, the CDR3 is TGTGCCAGCAGCCGGGACAGGAACACAGATACGCAGTATTTT.

This clone was recorded only once. The gene calls are TRBV2 and TRBJ1-3, with D possibly TRBD1 on 5 matching bases. CDR3 size: 12 residues. Germline lookup yields CDR1 SNHLY and CDR2 FYNNEI. V lost 4 bases and J 14 bases, leaving 15 bases between the germline ends. CDR3 sequence reads: CASSAFQGSLYF. The CDR3 nucleotides are TGTGCCAGCAGTGCGTTTCAGGGATCGTTATATTTT.

The rearrangement joins TRBV28 to TRBJ2-5; TRBD1 is a possible D gene (6 bases). The germline V and J ends were trimmed by 4 bases and 0 bases, with 9 bases remaining between them. Germline V gene lookup returns CDR1 MDHEN and CDR2 SYDVKM. There are 14 residues in the CDR3. This chain's CDR3 is CASSSGTYQETQYF. In DNA form, the CDR3 reads TGTGCCAGCAGTTCCGGGACATACCAAGAGACCCAGTACTTC.

The J gene is TRBJ1-1, the V gene TRBV7-9, with a possible D match to TRBD1 (6 bases). Germline CDR1 SEHNR, CDR2 FQNEAQ (reference sequence). The V and J ends lost 0 bases and 12 bases respectively, with 14 bases between them. This CDR3 is built from 13 residues. CDR3 loop: CASSLAHVQGTFF. The DNA for the CDR3 is TGTGCCAGCAGCTTAGCGCACGTACAGGGAACTTTCTTT.

The CDR3 DNA reads TGCAGCGTTGTTTTGCCGGGAGAAGCTTTCTTT. This gives the protein CSVVLPGEAFF. The rearrangement links TRBV29-1 to TRBJ1-1; D gene uncertain. The germline CDR1 and CDR2 sequences are SQVTM and ANQGSEA. The germline V and J ends were trimmed by 4 bases and 8 bases, with 11 bases remaining between them. CDR3 length: 11 amino acids.

This clone turned up a few times. V gene TRBV10-1 combines with J gene TRBJ1-2; D is possibly TRBD1 (6 bases). Germline loops: CDR1 WNHNN, CDR2 SYGVQD (reference sequence). The germline V and J ends were trimmed by 5 bases and 4 bases, with 11 bases remaining between them. The CDR3 spans 13 residues. In DNA, the CDR3 is TGCGCCAGCAGTCAACAGGGTGGCTATGGCTACACCTTC. Its protein is CASSQQGGYGYTF.

The chain is built from TRBV30 and TRBJ2-7, with D tentatively TRBD1 (6 bases). The CDR3 has 15 residues. The germline CDR1 and CDR2 sequences are GTSNPN and SVGIG (reference sequence). Trimming shortened V by 3 bases and J by 2 bases, and 17 bases separated the two germline ends. The CDR3 DNA reads as TGTGCCTGGAGCGTAGGGGGACACTCGGCCTACGAGCAGTACTTC. This gives the protein CAWSVGGHSAYEQYF. Based on the CDR3 plus reference TRBV30 and TRBJ2-7, the full variable domain is SQTIHQWPATLVQPVGSPLSLECTVEGTSNPNLYWYRQAAGRGLQLLFYSVGIGQISSEVPQNLSASRPQDRQFILSSKKLLLSDSGFYLCAWSVGGHSAYEQYFGPGTRLTVT.

The V call is TRBV5-4, the J call TRBJ1-2; 9 nucleotides line up with TRBD1. V was pared by 4 bases and J by 8 bases, with 6 bases of the junction left unmatched. The CDR3 has 13 residues. Germline V CDR1 and CDR2: SGHNT, YYREEE (reference sequence). CDR3 coding DNA: TGTGCCAGCAGCAACGGACAGGGGAAGGGCTACACCTTC. As protein: CASSNGQGKGYTF.

The J gene is TRBJ2-3, the V gene TRBV11-2; 9 nucleotides align to TRBD1. J lost 6 bases, V lost 4 bases, and 8 bases had no gene match. This CDR3 is built from 15 residues. Germline V gene sequence: CDR1 SGHAT, CDR2 FQNNGV. The CDR3 bases are TGTGCCAGCAGCTCCGGGACAGGGTTTGGGGATACGCAGTATTTT. The encoded protein is CASSSGTGFGDTQYF.

The chain has TRBV7-9 and TRBJ1-1; maybe TRBD1 (5 bases). Trimming stripped 5 bases from V and 3 bases from J, with 22 bases between. This CDR3 is built from 17 residues. CDR1 SEHNR and CDR2 FQNEAQ come from the germline V gene (reference sequence). The CDR3 DNA follows: TGTGCCAGCAGCCGACGGGGGAGGGGAACGGGGGACACTGAAGCTTTCTTT. Its translation: CASSRRGRGTGDTEAFF. Variable domain in full (rest from reference TRBV7-9 and TRBJ1-1): DTGVSQNPRHKITKRGQNVTFRCDPISEHNRLYWYRQTLGQGPEFLTYFQNEAQLEKSRLLSDRFSAERPKGSFSTLEIQRTEQGDSAMYLCASSRRGRGTGDTEAFFGQGTRLTVV.

V is TRBV6-1 and J is TRBJ1-5; a possible D gene is TRBD1 (5 bases). CDR1 is MNHNS and CDR2 is SASEGT in the germline V gene. CDR3 length: 16 amino acids. Trimming removed 4 bases from V and 0 bases from J, with 13 bases in between. In nucleotides, the CDR3 is TGTGCCAGCAGTGGGGGTAGGGGCCATAGCAATCAGCCCCAGCATTTT. Protein sequence: CASSGGRGHSNQPQHF.